A selection of T cell receptor beta chains follows, all from one sample in a study of cytomegalovirus exposure and HLA in healthy donors. Libraries were prepared by immunoSEQ multiplex PCR; TCRdb keeps only in-frame clonotypes and omits some of them. This table has 180,000 or so clones, around 81% appearing once. The sample comprised PBMCs. These receptors were obtained from a woman between 25 and 40 years old in good health and CMV-seropositive. CDR3s include the opening cysteine and the closing phenylalanine or tryptophan. Each record gives: J gene, V gene, clone size, D gene, CDR3 DNA, CDR3 protein. D genes are given only for firm matches. The size of a clone is reported for some rows only, either as once, few or many, or as a class for expanded clones.

TRBJ1-2 TRBV30 NA NA TGTGCCTGGAGTGAAAGAGAACGAACTAACTATGGCTACACCTTC CAWSERERTNYGYTF
TRBJ1-2 TRBV20-1 NA NA TGCAGTTCTGGGAGAGTGAATGGCTACACCTTC CSSGRVNGYTF
TRBJ1-2 TRBV29-1 few NA TGCAGCGTTGAAAGGGGTTTGGGTGCCCCGGGCGGCTACACCTTC CSVERGLGAPGGYTF
TRBJ2-3 TRBV9 NA TRBD2 TGTGCCAGCAGCGTAGCTACTAGCGGAGATACGCAGTATTTT CASSVATSGDTQYF
TRBJ2-5 TRBV28 NA TRBD2 TGTGCCAGCAGACCCCCACTAGCGGGGGGTTCTGAGACCCAGTACTTC CASRPPLAGGSETQYF
TRBJ1-5 TRBV27 NA NA TGTGCCAGCAGCCAATGGGGCATACAGGGAAGCAATCAGCCCCAGCATTTT CASSQWGIQGSNQPQHF
TRBJ1-4 TRBV28 NA NA TGTGCCAGCAGTTTACTACAGGTCACTAATGAAAAACTGTTTTTT CASSLLQVTNEKLFF
TRBJ2-1 TRBV27 few TRBD1 TGTGCCAGCAGGGGACAGGGTTACAATGAGCAGTTCTTC CASRGQGYNEQFF
TRBJ1-3 TRBV30 NA NA TGTGCCTGGATACAGTATCCGCCTGGAAACACCATATATTTT CAWIQYPPGNTIYF
TRBJ2-1 TRBV10-2 NA NA TGCGCCAGCAGTTTAGTCTCTGAGCAGTTCTTC CASSLVSEQFF
TRBJ2-2 TRBV5-5 NA TRBD1 TGTGCCAGCAGCTTGGAGGGGGCACTCACCGGGGAGCTGTTTTTT CASSLEGALTGELFF
TRBJ1-2 TRBV7-9 once NA TGTGCCAGCAGCCGGACAGAACCTAATGGCTACACCTTC CASSRTEPNGYTF
TRBJ1-1 TRBV7-2 NA TRBD1 TGTGCCAGCAGCCTAAGAGCCGGGACAGGGCGCCTCAGAACAGAAGCTTTCTTT CASSLRAGTGRLRTEAFF
TRBJ2-3 TRBV6-5 NA NA TGTGCCAGCAGTTATACTCGTCGGGCAGATACGCAGTATTTT CASSYTRRADTQYF
TRBJ1-5 TRBV2 few NA TGTGCCAGCAAGGCGGAGGGAAGTGCTGGTCAGCCCCAGCATTTT CASKAEGSAGQPQHF
TRBJ2-1 TRBV21-1 NA NA TGTGCCAGCAGCTCGCGACTAGCGGGAGGGCTCGGGGTCTCCTACAATGAGCAGTTCTTC CASSSRLAGGLGVSYNEQFF
TRBJ1-3 TRBV7-2 NA NA TGTGCCAGCAGCGGACAATCCGGAAACACCATATATTTT CASSGQSGNTIYF
TRBJ2-1 TRBV27 NA NA TGTGCCAGCACCTCGGGACTCTCCGGCTGGGAGCAGTTCTTC CASTSGLSGWEQFF
TRBJ2-1 TRBV4-1 few TRBD2 TGCGCCAGCAGCCAGGATCTAGCGGGAGGATGGAATGAGCAGTTCTTC CASSQDLAGGWNEQFF
TRBJ2-3 TRBV10-1 NA NA TGCGCCAGCAGTGAGTCGATAGTTGGGACTAGCACAGATACGCAGTATTTT CASSESIVGTSTDTQYF
TRBJ2-7 TRBV4-1 NA TRBD2 TGCGCCAGCAGCCGTGGTATGGCGGGAGGGCCTTACGAGCAGTACTTC CASSRGMAGGPYEQYF
TRBJ1-1 TRBV7-9 NA NA TGTGCCAGCAGCGGGGTCCTTCCCGAGCGGACTGAAGCTTTCTTT CASSGVLPERTEAFF
TRBJ1-1 TRBV19 NA TRBD1 TGTGCCAGTAGTATGGGCGACAGGGGCACTGAAGCTTTCTTT CASSMGDRGTEAFF
TRBJ1-1 TRBV30 NA NA TGTGCCTGCTCCAGGGAGGCCACTGAAGCTTTCTTT CACSREATEAFF
TRBJ1-2 TRBV20-1 NA NA TGCAGTGCCCGACAGGCGGACACCTTC CSARQADTF
TRBJ2-3 TRBV7-9 once NA TGTGCCAGCAGGGCCGCCCCAGGGACAGATACGCAGTATTTT CASRAAPGTDTQYF
TRBJ2-3 TRBV5-1 NA NA TGCGCCAGCAGCTTGGGAGTTATAGATACGCAGTATTTT CASSLGVIDTQYF
TRBJ1-3 TRBV28 NA NA TGTGCCAGCAGTTTTTTCTTGGGGGGCTCTGGAAACACCATATATTTT CASSFFLGGSGNTIYF
TRBJ2-1 TRBV7-9 NA TRBD1 TGTGCCAGCAGCTCCCCGGGACAGGTAGACAATGAGCAGTTCTTC CASSSPGQVDNEQFF
TRBJ2-3 TRBV19 NA TRBD2 TGTGCCAGTAGTATAGATTTGGCTAGCGGGACCCAGTCTACGCAGTATTTT CASSIDLASGTQSTQYF
TRBJ2-2 TRBV7-9 NA NA TGTTCCAGCAGACCGACAGGAAGGGAGCTGTTTTTT CSSRPTGRELFF
TRBJ2-3 TRBV6-4 NA TRBD2 TGTGCCAGCAGCAAGGGACTAGCGGGAGGATACACAGATACGCAGTATTTT CASSKGLAGGYTDTQYF
TRBJ1-5 TRBV6-5 NA NA TGTGCCAGCAGCCCGCTCGGAGACAGCCAGCCCCAGCATTTT CASSPLGDSQPQHF
TRBJ1-1 TRBV29-1 NA NA TGCAGCGTTGAAGAGACCAGAGGCACTGAAGCTTTCTTT CSVEETRGTEAFF
TRBJ1-5 TRBV30 once NA TGTGCCTGGAGTGTAGGGGATCAGCCCCAGCATTTT CAWSVGDQPQHF
TRBJ1-2 TRBV6-5 NA TRBD1 TGTGCCAGCAGTTACACAGACAGGGTTAGTGGCTACACCTTC CASSYTDRVSGYTF
TRBJ1-2 TRBV15 NA NA TGTGCCACCAGCAGAGATTCGGGTGGCTATGGCTACACCTTC CATSRDSGGYGYTF
TRBJ1-1 TRBV30 NA NA TGTGCCTGGAGTGTACCCGGCAGGGTGGGCACTGAAGCTTTCTTT CAWSVPGRVGTEAFF
TRBJ1-2 TRBV19 few NA TGTGCCAGTAGTTGGACAGAAACTAACTATGGCTACACCTTC CASSWTETNYGYTF
TRBJ2-3 TRBV7-9 NA TRBD2 TGTGCCAGCACCCTTCGAGCTAGCGGGGGGGTCACAGATACGCAGTATTTT CASTLRASGGVTDTQYF
TRBJ1-5 TRBV9 few NA TGTGCCAGCAGCAGGCAGGGCTTAGGTCAGCCCCAGCATTTT CASSRQGLGQPQHF
TRBJ1-2 TRBV30 NA NA TGTGCCTGGAATTCTATGCGCTACACCTTC CAWNSMRYTF
TRBJ1-2 TRBV2 NA NA TGTGCCAGCAGTGCCTATCTCGGTGGCTACACCTTC CASSAYLGGYTF
TRBJ2-2 TRBV5-1 NA NA TGCGCCAGCAGCTTGGGTGGGCAGACCGGGGAGCTGTTTTTT CASSLGGQTGELFF
TRBJ2-5 TRBV5-1 NA NA TGCGCCAGCAGCTTGTTGGGCAGGGGCCAAGAGACCCAGTACTTC CASSLLGRGQETQYF
TRBJ1-1 TRBV29-1 NA TRBD1 TGCAGCGTTGACAGGGGGCCGGAAGCTTTCTTT CSVDRGPEAFF
TRBJ2-3 TRBV4-3 NA TRBD2 TGCGCCAGCAGCCAAGGGCTAGCGGGGGGGGATACGCAGTATTTT CASSQGLAGGDTQYF
TRBJ1-2 TRBV19 NA TRBD1 TGTGCCAGTAGCGCCGGGACAGGGGGATTTGGCTACACCTTC CASSAGTGGFGYTF
TRBJ2-7 TRBV4-1 NA TRBD2 TGCGCCAGCAGCCAAGACCATCCTCCGGGACTAGCGAACAGGGGGCAGTACTTC CASSQDHPPGLANRGQYF
TRBJ2-1 TRBV7-9 NA TRBD2 TGTGCCAGCAGCTTAGACGCATGGTCTAGCGGGAATGAGCAGTTCTTC CASSLDAWSSGNEQFF
TRBJ1-3 TRBV19 NA NA TGTGCCAGTAGTATAATAAACAGGCGCCCGGGTGGAAACACCATATATTTT CASSIINRRPGGNTIYF
TRBJ1-1 TRBV13 NA NA TGTGCCAGCAGCTTAATATCGGGGAACACTGAAGCTTTCTTT CASSLISGNTEAFF